This T cell receptor beta chain was found in a study of blood T cell repertoires in COVID-19. In the study overall: Acute and convalescent COVID-19 specimens originated in the United States, Italy and Spain. From T cells, B-cell-depleted T cells, or PBMCs came the material, which was cDNA or gDNA.

Authors' analysis steps: The assay estimated nucleated cells by amplifying reference gene primers. Sequencing was performed with immunoSEQ multiplex PCR; in TCRdb, only in-frame clones are kept and a portion is missing. V and J calls plus clone size are reproduced from that table; the DNA served to infer D and trimming. Of approximately 160,000 clones in the sample, approximately 88% are singletons; the top ten hold roughly 2.9%. CDR1 and CDR2 (germline): SGHAT, FQDESV (reference sequence). The CDR3 spans 14 residues. V gave up 8 bases and J gave up 10 bases; unmatched junction bases: 9. The rearrangement links TRBV11-1 to TRBJ1-6, with TRBD1 identical over 9 bases. Input material: peripheral blood. This receptor was taken from an older woman with acute or convalescent COVID-19. DNA for the CDR3: TGTGCCAGCGGAGGGACAGGGCGGGAATCACCCCTCCACTTT. Amino acid sequence: CASGGTGRESPLHF.